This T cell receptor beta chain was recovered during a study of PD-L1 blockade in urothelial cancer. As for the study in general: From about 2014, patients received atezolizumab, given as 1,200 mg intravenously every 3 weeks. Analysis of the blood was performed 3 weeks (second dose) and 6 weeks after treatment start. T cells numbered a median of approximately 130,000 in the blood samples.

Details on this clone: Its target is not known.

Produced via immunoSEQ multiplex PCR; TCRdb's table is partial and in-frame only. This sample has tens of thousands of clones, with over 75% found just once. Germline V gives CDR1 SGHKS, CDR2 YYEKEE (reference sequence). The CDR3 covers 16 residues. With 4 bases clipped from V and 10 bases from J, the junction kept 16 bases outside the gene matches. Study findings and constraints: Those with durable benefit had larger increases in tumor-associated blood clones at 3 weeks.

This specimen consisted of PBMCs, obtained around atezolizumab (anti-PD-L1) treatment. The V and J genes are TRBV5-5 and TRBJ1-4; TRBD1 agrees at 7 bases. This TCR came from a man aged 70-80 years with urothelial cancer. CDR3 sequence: CASSQKHRQGLGKLFF. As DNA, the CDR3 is TGTGCCAGCAGCCAAAAGCATCGACAGGGATTGGGAAAACTGTTTTTT.